The clone carrying this T cell receptor (beta chain) came up many times. Its antigen is as yet unknown. This sample is drawn from a study of neurological immune-mediated disorders. TCRdb redid the calling of the 5' RACE reads with MiXCR, one entry per CDR3 protein. Of around 68,000 distinct CDR3 sequences in the sample, 3.5% to 4.5% are singletons; the top ten hold just over 2.5%. The unsorted libraries were prepared from 2 million PBMCs (stored at -80 C). Study-wide results and caveats: There were no CDR3 amino acid sequences shared by expanded clones across subjects, a result suggesting private repertoires in all groups. A possible signature appeared as one related-CDR3 cluster, in which phylogenetic grouping placed the repertoires of 18 of 34 multiple sclerosis patients. HTLV-1-associated myelopathy had the most TCR clonal expansion, while multiple sclerosis had the least, a level that fell below healthy controls.

Germline assignment: CDR1 DFQATT and CDR2 SNEGSKA (reference sequence). Germline trimming cut 5 bases from V and 3 bases from J; bases unmatched to any gene: 4. The length of the CDR3 is 13 residues. This clonotype was obtained from a man aged 50 to 60 with multiple sclerosis. Sequencing input: PBMCs. The V call is TRBV20-1, the J call TRBJ2-7, with 10 bases that match TRBD1. In nucleotides, the CDR3 is TGCAGTGCTCTGAGGACAGGGGGCTACGAGCAGTACTTC. Translating it yields CSALRTGGYEQYF.